The 27 T cell receptor beta chains below all came from one sample that was sequenced in a study of early T cells in non-severe SARS-CoV-2 infection. TCRdb reprocessed the 5' RACE reads with MiXCR, giving one entry per CDR3 protein. This table has roughly 69,000 distinct CDR3 sequences, 9% to 10% appearing once. The starting material was whole blood, obtained at baseline. The receptors derive from an adult who was a healthcare worker with PCR-confirmed SARS-CoV-2 infection or an uninfected control (not recorded which).

This clonotype was observed at least ten times. The chain recombines TRBV20-1 with TRBJ2-1; 14 positions agree with TRBD2. Unmatched junction bases numbered 6, after V lost 2 bases and J lost 9 bases. The CDR3 totals 15 residues. Germline V gives CDR1 DFQATT, CDR2 SNEGSKA (reference sequence). DNA of the CDR3: TGCAGTGCTAGAAAGCCCGGGACTAGCGGGAGTGAGCAGTTCTTC. Translation: CSARKPGTSGSEQFF.

The rearrangement joins TRBV7-2 to TRBJ2-7, with D perhaps given as TRBD1 or TRBD2 (5 bases each). The CDR3 sequence is 16 residues long. CDR1 is SGHTA and CDR2 is FQGNSA in the germline V gene. Trimming cost V 5 bases and J 7 bases, with 24 bases left between them. CDR3 protein: CASSAWGWAGSEEQYF. In DNA form, the CDR3 reads TGTGCCAGCAGCGCTTGGGGATGGGCAGGGAGCGAGGAGCAGTACTTC. The full variable domain, its missing parts supplied by reference TRBV7-2 and TRBJ2-7, is GAGVSQSPSNKVTEKGKDVELRCDPISGHTALYWYRQSLGQGLEFLIYFQGNSAPDKSGLPSDRFSAERTGGSVSTLTIQRTQQEDSAVYLCASSAWGWAGSEEQYFGPGTRLTVT.

The J gene is TRBJ2-2, the V gene TRBV5-4; 15 bases match TRBD2. In germline, CDR1 is SGHNT, CDR2 YYREEE (reference sequence). V gave up 5 bases and J gave up 2 bases; unmatched junction bases: 4. The CDR3 consists of 17 residues. The chain's CDR3 is CASRMGLAGGNTGELFF. In DNA, the CDR3 is TGTGCCAGCAGGATGGGACTAGCGGGGGGTAACACCGGGGAGCTGTTTTTT.

The rearrangement uses TRBV28 and TRBJ2-7; D may be TRBD1 (6 bases). The CDR3 has 12 amino acids. V was pared by 3 bases and J by 7 bases, with 10 bases between. The germline V gene has CDR1 MDHEN and CDR2 SYDVKM. The CDR3, as DNA: TGTGCCAGCAGTTTTTTTGGGACAGAGCAGTACTTC. As protein: CASSFFGTEQYF.

The J gene is TRBJ1-5, the V gene TRBV28, with no clear D. CDR1 and CDR2 (germline): MDHEN, SYDVKM. Trimming cost V 6 bases and J 7 bases, with 19 bases left between them. The CDR3 spans 15 residues. The DNA for the CDR3 is TGTGCCAGCAGCCCCGCACCGCCACTTGGACAGCCCCAGCATTTT. As protein: CASSPAPPLGQPQHF.

The rearrangement links TRBV29-1 to TRBJ2-2; D gene uncertain. CDR3 size: 15 residues. Germline CDR1 SQVTM, CDR2 ANQGSEA. V was clipped by 2 bases and J by 0 bases, with 10 bases between them. CDR3 DNA: TGCAGCGTTGAAACCCGGCGGACGAACACCGGGGAGCTGTTTTTT. Its protein product is CSVETRRTNTGELFF.

This clonotype was found many times. J is TRBJ2-7 and V is TRBV11-1; 9 bases line up with TRBD2. Germline V gene data show CDR1 as SGHAT and CDR2 as FQDESV (reference sequence). The V gene end was trimmed by 1 base and the J gene end by 5 bases; junction bases not matched to a gene: 9. The CDR3 extends over 16 amino acids. The CDR3 DNA follows: TGTGCCAGCAGCTTAGGCCTAGCGGGGACCTTCGACGAGCAGTACTTC. Translated, it gives CASSLGLAGTFDEQYF.

There are many counts of this clonotype. The V call is TRBV7-9, the J call TRBJ2-2; 8 bases fit TRBD1. Germline V gives CDR1 SEHNR, CDR2 FQNEAQ (reference sequence). Germline trimming cut 5 bases from V and 4 bases from J; bases unmatched to any gene: 12. This CDR3 has 17 residues. The CDR3 coding sequence is TGTGCCAGCAGCCCAGACCCCGGACAGGGCTCCACCGGGGAGCTGTTTTTT. This codes for CASSPDPGQGSTGELFF. Variable domain in full (rest from reference TRBV7-9 and TRBJ2-2): DTGVSQNPRHKITKRGQNVTFRCDPISEHNRLYWYRQTLGQGPEFLTYFQNEAQLEKSRLLSDRFSAERPKGSFSTLEIQRTEQGDSAMYLCASSPDPGQGSTGELFFGEGSRLTVL.

This clonotype appeared a few times. The gene calls are TRBV5-6 and TRBJ2-7, with TRBD2 matching over 9 bases. J gave up 3 bases and V 4 bases, and 8 bases lay outside the gene matches. Germline V CDR1 and CDR2: SGHDT, YYEEEE. The CDR3 extends over 15 amino acids. Written as DNA, the CDR3 is TGTGCCAGCAGCGGAAGCGGGAGGAGGGTCTACGAGCAGTACTTC. This sequence encodes CASSGSGRRVYEQYF.

There are many counts of this clonotype. The chain joins TRBV9 to TRBJ2-7, with a tentative D call TRBD2 (5 bases). Germline loops: CDR1 SGDLS, CDR2 YYNGEE. The CDR3 is 14 amino acids. V gave up 0 bases and J gave up 6 bases, with 13 bases separating them. Here the CDR3 reads CASSVDGKGSEQYF. The CDR3 DNA reads as TGTGCCAGCAGCGTAGACGGGAAGGGAAGCGAGCAGTACTTC.

The rearrangement links TRBV30 to TRBJ1-6, with 8 bases identical to TRBD1. CDR3 length: 14 amino acids. Losses at the gene ends were 3 bases for V and 10 bases for J; bases not matched to a gene: 8. Germline loops: CDR1 GTSNPN, CDR2 SVGIG (reference sequence). Here the CDR3 reads CAWSRDRGRSPLHF. CDR3 in DNA: TGTGCCTGGAGCCGTGACAGGGGTCGCTCACCCCTCCACTTT.

The chain recombines TRBV9 with TRBJ2-3; D uncertain. CDR3 length: 14 residues. CDR1 and CDR2 from the germline V gene are SGDLS and YYNGEE. With 4 bases removed from V and 2 bases from J, the gap between germline ends came to 11 bases. CDR3 sequence reads: CASSQVVVTDTQYF. The CDR3 nucleotides are TGTGCCAGCAGCCAAGTGGTAGTCACAGATACGCAGTATTTT.

This clonotype was picked up many times. The rearrangement uses TRBV6-5 and TRBJ1-1, with TRBD1 as a possible D gene (5 bases). Trimming shortened V by 0 bases and J by 4 bases, and 12 bases separated the two germline ends. This CDR3 contains 15 residues. The germline V gene encodes CDR1 MNHEY and CDR2 SVGAGI. The CDR3 is CASSYSRRVGTEAFF. CDR3 coding DNA: TGTGCCAGCAGTTACTCTCGCAGGGTGGGCACTGAAGCTTTCTTT.

The gene calls are TRBV7-9 and TRBJ2-7; 8 bases fit TRBD1. J was trimmed by 3 bases and V by 4 bases; bases with no gene match: 5. Germline CDR1 is SEHNR and CDR2 is FQNEAQ (reference sequence). The CDR3 contains 14 residues. The CDR3 sequence is CASSSGQANYEQYF. The CDR3 DNA sequence: TGTGCCAGCAGCTCGGGACAGGCGAACTACGAGCAGTACTTC.

The chain has TRBV5-1 and TRBJ2-3; 12 positions agree with TRBD2. From germline, CDR1 is SGHRS and CDR2 YFSETQ. With 2 bases clipped from V and 3 bases from J, the junction kept 7 bases outside the gene matches. CDR3 length equals 17 residues. The CDR3 here is CASSLSPLAGGTDTQYF. The DNA for the CDR3 is TGCGCCAGCAGCTTAAGCCCACTAGCGGGAGGAACAGATACGCAGTATTTT.

There are many counts of this clonotype. The V and J genes are TRBV12-3 or TRBV12-4 and TRBJ2-1, with 7 nucleotides matching TRBD2. J lost 5 bases, V lost 4 bases, and 5 bases had no gene match. CDR3 length: 14 residues. CDR3 sequence (DNA): TGTGCCAGCAGTTCCGGACTAGTTAACAATGAGCAGTTCTTC. Its protein is CASSSGLVNNEQFF.

This clonotype was seen a few times. The chain employs TRBV5-1 and TRBJ2-7; 12 nucleotides match TRBD2. V shed 4 bases and J 7 bases; nucleotides not matched to a gene: 12. The CDR3 totals 16 residues. The germline gives CDR1 SGHRS, CDR2 YFSETQ. Here the CDR3 DNA reads TGCGCCAGCAGCAAGACTAGCGGGAGTCTTTCGGGGGAGCAGTACTTC. This encodes CASSKTSGSLSGEQYF.

The J gene is TRBJ2-3, the V gene TRBV29-1; D ambiguous. The CDR3 is 12 amino acids. Germline V gives CDR1 SQVTM, CDR2 ANQGSEA. With 2 bases removed from V and 2 bases from J, the gap between germline ends came to 5 bases. Here the CDR3 reads CSVEHDTDTQYF. CDR3 nucleotide sequence: TGCAGCGTTGAACATGACACAGATACGCAGTATTTT.

This clonotype was counted many times. V gene TRBV27 combines with J gene TRBJ2-7; TRBD1 matches at 7 bases. Losses at the gene ends were 1 base for V and 1 base for J; bases not matched to a gene: 7. The CDR3 consists of 16 residues. Germline V gene data show CDR1 as MNHEY and CDR2 as SMNVEV (reference sequence). The DNA for the CDR3 is TGTGCCAGCAGTTTATTCCCCACAGGGGCTTCCTACGAGCAGTACTTC. Its protein product is CASSLFPTGASYEQYF.

This clonotype turned up a few times. This sequence joins TRBV7-2 and TRBJ2-1, with 10 bases aligning to TRBD2. This CDR3 region has 15 residues. Germline V gives CDR1 SGHTA, CDR2 FQGNSA. The ends lost 5 bases at V and 8 bases at J; junction bases unmatched: 9. The CDR3 DNA follows: TGTGCCAGCAGCCCCCTAGCGGGAGAGAGGGATGAGCAGTTCTTC. The encoded protein is CASSPLAGERDEQFF.

This clonotype was counted ten times or more. The chain employs TRBV7-2 and TRBJ1-5; D is uncertain. The CDR3 runs to 15 residues. CDR1 SGHTA and CDR2 FQGNSA come from the germline V gene. V was trimmed by 0 bases and J by 2 bases, leaving 8 bases between them. This CDR3 is CASSLATGGNQPQHF. CDR3 DNA: TGTGCCAGCAGCTTAGCAACCGGGGGCAATCAGCCCCAGCATTTT.

In this sample, this clonotype turned up many times. The chain recombines TRBV10-2 with TRBJ2-4; the D gene could be TRBD1 or TRBD2 (5 bases each). CDR1 and CDR2 (germline): WSHSY, SAAADI. This CDR3 is built from 15 residues. The V gene lost 0 bases and the J gene lost 9 bases, with 15 bases spanning the gap. Here the CDR3 reads CASSESMGERGIQYF. The CDR3 nucleotides are TGCGCCAGCAGTGAGTCAATGGGGGAGAGAGGCATTCAGTACTTC.

This clonotype was seen ten or more times. The rearrangement uses TRBV3-1 and TRBJ1-1, with D possibly TRBD1 on 6 matching bases. CDR3 size: 12 residues. Looked up from germline, CDR1 is LGHDT and CDR2 is YNNKEL (reference sequence). Trimming pared 4 bases from V and 5 bases from J, leaving 8 bases between. The CDR3 nucleotides read TGTGCCAGCAGCCCAAGGGGGACTGAAGCTTTCTTT. This translates into CASSPRGTEAFF.

This clonotype showed up many times. The chain links TRBV29-1 to TRBJ1-4; D is unclear. This CDR3 comprises 10 residues. Germline V gene lookup returns CDR1 SQVTM and CDR2 ANQGSEA. V shed 7 bases and J shed 12 bases, with 12 bases lying between them. The CDR3 DNA reads TGCAGCGCGGGCTACGAAGAACTGTTTTTT. Its protein product is CSAGYEELFF.

V is TRBV6-2 or TRBV6-3 and J is TRBJ2-2; D is uncertain. CDR1 MNHEY and CDR2 SVGEGT come from the germline V gene. Trimming removed 2 bases at V and 6 bases at J, with 1 base between. The CDR3 sequence is 11 residues long. CDR3 protein: CASSYAGELFF. The CDR3 nucleotides read TGTGCCAGCAGTTACGCCGGGGAGCTGTTTTTT.

Ten or more counts support this clonotype. The rearrangement links TRBV28 to TRBJ1-6; TRBD1 is a possible D gene (6 bases). Trimming shortened V by 6 bases and J by 6 bases, and 12 bases separated the two germline ends. CDR1 and CDR2 (germline): MDHEN, SYDVKM. The CDR3 runs 14 residues. The CDR3 spells CASSNGQPNSPLHF. The CDR3 DNA reads as TGTGCCAGCAGCAACGGACAGCCTAATTCACCCCTCCACTTT.

This clonotype was found many times. This chain's CDR3 is CSASTLAAGEQYF. CDR3 nucleotides: TGCAGTGCTAGTACCCTAGCCGCCGGGGAGCAGTACTTC. The genes are TRBV20-1 and TRBJ2-7, with D tentatively TRBD2 (5 bases). CDR1 and CDR2 (germline): DFQATT, SNEGSKA (reference sequence). This CDR3 region has 13 residues. V dropped 3 bases and J dropped 7 bases, with 16 bases sitting between them.